The clone carrying this T cell receptor beta chain has just one count. The CDR3 runs 16 residues. Trimming removed 4 bases at V and 0 bases at J, with 14 bases between. Looked up from germline, CDR1 is SGHRS and CDR2 is YFSETQ. Authors' data handling: Reference gene primer amplification gave estimated nucleated cell counts. Profiling relied on immunoSEQ multiplex PCR, and the TCRdb table lists in-frame clones only, not all of them. D and trimming come from the DNA, and the V and J calls and clone size come from that table. The data hold around 19,000 clones, with about 90% observed a single time. These data come from a study of blood T cell repertoires in COVID-19. Overall study context: Samples of COVID-19 (acute and convalescent) were obtained from the United States, Italy and Spain. Sources were T cells, B-cell-depleted T cells, or PBMCs; the material itself was cDNA or gDNA.

The V gene is TRBV5-1, the J gene TRBJ2-1; no clear D gene. The sequencing input was peripheral blood. The sequence was collected from a man between 65 and 79 years old with active COVID-19. The CDR3 protein is CASSTESASSYNEQFF. The CDR3 DNA sequence: TGCGCCAGCAGCACGGAATCAGCGAGCTCCTACAATGAGCAGTTCTTC. Combining the CDR3 with reference TRBV5-1 and TRBJ2-1 gives the whole variable domain KAGVTQTPRYLIKTRGQQVTLSCSPISGHRSVSWYQQTPGQGLQFLFEYFSETQRNKGNFPGRFSGRQFSNSRSEMNVSTLELGDSALYLCASSTESASSYNEQFFGPGTRLTVL.